The entry that follows covers one T cell receptor beta chain sequence. This record comes from a study of control samples from healthy donors and cancer patients. The CDR3 covers 11 residues. Germline V gives CDR1 SNHLY, CDR2 FYNNEI. J lost 9 bases, V lost 4 bases, and 2 bases had no gene match. Libraries were prepared by immunoSEQ multiplex PCR; TCRdb keeps only in-frame clonotypes and omits some of them. Here the sample spans 100,000 to 150,000 clones, roughly 92% being singletons. The chain couples TRBV2 to TRBJ1-1, with 7 bases that match TRBD1. Sequenced: blood. This clonotype was obtained from a man aged 18-30 years in good health. The CDR3, as DNA: TGTGCCAGCAGTGTGGGACAGAAAGCTTTCTTT. Encoded protein: CASSVGQKAFF.